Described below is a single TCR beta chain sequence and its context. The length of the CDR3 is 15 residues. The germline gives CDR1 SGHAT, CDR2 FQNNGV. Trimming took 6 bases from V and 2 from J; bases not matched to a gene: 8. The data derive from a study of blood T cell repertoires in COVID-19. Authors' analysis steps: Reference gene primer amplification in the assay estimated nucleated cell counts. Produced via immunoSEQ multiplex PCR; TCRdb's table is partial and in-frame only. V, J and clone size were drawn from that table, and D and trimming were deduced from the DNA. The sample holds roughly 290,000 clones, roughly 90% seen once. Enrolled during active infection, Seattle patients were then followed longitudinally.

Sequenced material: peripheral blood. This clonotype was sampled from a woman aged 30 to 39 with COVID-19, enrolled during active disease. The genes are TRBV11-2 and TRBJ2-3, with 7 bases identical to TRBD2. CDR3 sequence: CASRELASDTDTQYF. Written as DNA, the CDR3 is TGTGCCAGCAGGGAACTAGCGTCAGACACAGATACGCAGTATTTT.